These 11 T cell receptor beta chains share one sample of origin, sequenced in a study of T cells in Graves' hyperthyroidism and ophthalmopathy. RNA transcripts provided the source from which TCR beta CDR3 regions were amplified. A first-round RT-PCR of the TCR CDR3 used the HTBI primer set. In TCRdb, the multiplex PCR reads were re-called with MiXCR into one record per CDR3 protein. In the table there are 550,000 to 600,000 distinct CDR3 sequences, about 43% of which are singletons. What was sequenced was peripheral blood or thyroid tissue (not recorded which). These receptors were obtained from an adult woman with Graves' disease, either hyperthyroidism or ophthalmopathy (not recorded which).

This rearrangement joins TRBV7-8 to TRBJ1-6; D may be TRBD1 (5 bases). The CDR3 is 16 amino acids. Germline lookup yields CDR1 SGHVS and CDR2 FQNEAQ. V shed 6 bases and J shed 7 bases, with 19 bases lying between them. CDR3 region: CASRSRAREQNSPLHF. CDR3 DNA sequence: TGTGCCAGCAGGAGCCGGGCCAGGGAACAGAATTCACCCCTCCACTTT.

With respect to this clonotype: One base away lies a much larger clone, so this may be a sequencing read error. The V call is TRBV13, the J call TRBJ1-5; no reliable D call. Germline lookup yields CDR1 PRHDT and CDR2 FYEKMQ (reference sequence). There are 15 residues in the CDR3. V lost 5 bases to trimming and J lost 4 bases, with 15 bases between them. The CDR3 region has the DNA TGTGCCAGCAGCCCAGTTACAGCCTCAAATCAGCCCCAGCATTTT. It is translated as CASSPVTASNQPQHF.

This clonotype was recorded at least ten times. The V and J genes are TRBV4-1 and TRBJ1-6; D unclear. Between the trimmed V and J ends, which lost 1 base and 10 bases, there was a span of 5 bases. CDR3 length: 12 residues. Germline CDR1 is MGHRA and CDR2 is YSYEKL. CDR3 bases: TGCGCCAGCAGCCAAGTCAGATCACCCCTCCACTTT. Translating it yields CASSQVRSPLHF.

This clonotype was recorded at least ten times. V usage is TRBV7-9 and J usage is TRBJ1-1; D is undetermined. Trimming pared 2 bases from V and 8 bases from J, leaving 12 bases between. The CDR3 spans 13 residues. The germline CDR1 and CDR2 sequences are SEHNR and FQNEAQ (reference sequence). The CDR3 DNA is TGTGCCAGCAGCTTATTATCACAGAAAGAAGCTTTCTTT. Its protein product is CASSLLSQKEAFF.

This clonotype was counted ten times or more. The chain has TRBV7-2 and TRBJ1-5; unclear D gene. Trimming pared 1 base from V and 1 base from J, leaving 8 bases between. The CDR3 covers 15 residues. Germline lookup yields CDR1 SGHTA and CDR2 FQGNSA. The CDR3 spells CASSLGGWSNQPQHF. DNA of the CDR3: TGTGCCAGCAGCTTAGGAGGGTGGAGCAATCAGCCCCAGCATTTT.

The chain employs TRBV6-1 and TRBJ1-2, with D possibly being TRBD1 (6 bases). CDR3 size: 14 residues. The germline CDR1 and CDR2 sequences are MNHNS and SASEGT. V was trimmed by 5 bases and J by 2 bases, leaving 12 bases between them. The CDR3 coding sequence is TGTGCCAGCAGTACTCACAGGGAAAACTATGGCTACACCTTC. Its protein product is CASSTHRENYGYTF.

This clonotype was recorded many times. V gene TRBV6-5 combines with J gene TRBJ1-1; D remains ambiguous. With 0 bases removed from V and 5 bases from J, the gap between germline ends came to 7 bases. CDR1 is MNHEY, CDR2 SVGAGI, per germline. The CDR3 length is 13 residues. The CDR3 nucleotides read TGTGCCAGCAGTTACTCGGTTGGTACTGAAGCTTTCTTT. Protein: CASSYSVGTEAFF.

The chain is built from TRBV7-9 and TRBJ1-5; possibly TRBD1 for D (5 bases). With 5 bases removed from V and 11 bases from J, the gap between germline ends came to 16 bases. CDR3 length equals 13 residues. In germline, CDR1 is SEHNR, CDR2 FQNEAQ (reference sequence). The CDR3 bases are TGTGCCAGCAGCCGGGCGGGAGGGACGTCCCAGCATTTT. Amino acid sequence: CASSRAGGTSQHF.

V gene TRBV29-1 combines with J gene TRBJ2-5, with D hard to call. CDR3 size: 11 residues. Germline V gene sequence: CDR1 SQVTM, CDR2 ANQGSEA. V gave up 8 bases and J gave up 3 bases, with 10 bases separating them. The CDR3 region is CSLRLEETQYF. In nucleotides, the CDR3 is TGCAGCTTACGGCTTGAAGAGACCCAGTACTTC.

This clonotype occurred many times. The CDR3 nucleotides are TGTGCCAGCAGCCCCCGAACAGGAGGTGCTGAAGCTTTCTTT. Its protein is CASSPRTGGAEAFF. The J gene is TRBJ1-1, the V gene TRBV7-9, with TRBD1 as a possible D gene (5 bases). This CDR3 comprises 14 residues. V lost 5 bases and J lost 6, with 16 bases in between. Looked up from germline, CDR1 is SEHNR and CDR2 is FQNEAQ (reference sequence).

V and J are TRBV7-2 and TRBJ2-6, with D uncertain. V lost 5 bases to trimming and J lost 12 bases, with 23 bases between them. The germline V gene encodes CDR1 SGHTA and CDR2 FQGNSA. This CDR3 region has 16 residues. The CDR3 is CASSPVPMGWGSVLTF. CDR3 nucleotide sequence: TGTGCCAGCAGCCCTGTCCCCATGGGCTGGGGAAGCGTCCTGACTTTC.